One and the same sample provided the 10 T cell receptor beta chains below, sequenced in a study of beta chain features in type 1 diabetes. The authors reverse transcribed all of the isolated RNA, so sequencing captured expressed TCRB transcripts. The assay was immunoSEQ multiplex PCR, and TCRdb's table has in-frame clones only and misses some. The sample comprises more than 300,000 clones, roughly 16% of which are singletons, and about 0.02% rests with the top ten. Sequencing input: naive CD4+ T cells from blood. These receptors all stem from a woman in her late teens or twenties in good health.

This sequence joins TRBV15 and TRBJ2-7; 12 nucleotides match TRBD2. Looked up from germline, CDR1 is LNHNV and CDR2 is YYDKDF (reference sequence). This CDR3 has 15 amino acids. Trimming took 5 bases from V and 0 from J; bases not matched to a gene: 2. The CDR3 nucleotides are TGTGCCACCAGCGGGGGACTAGCGGGCTCCTACGAGCAGTACTTC. Protein product: CATSGGLAGSYEQYF.

This clone turned up a few times. This CDR3 is CAWSVTGVWSNYGYTF. The CDR3 region has the DNA TGTGCCTGGAGTGTAACAGGGGTTTGGTCCAACTATGGCTACACCTTC. This chain links TRBV30 with TRBJ1-2, with 7 bases that match TRBD1. Germline V gene sequence: CDR1 GTSNPN, CDR2 SVGIG (reference sequence). The CDR3 loop spans 16 amino acids. V dropped 0 bases and J dropped 2; count of bases not matched to a gene: 9.

The CDR3, as DNA: TGTGCCAGTAGTATAGCCAGGGGCTACGAGCAGTACTTC. Translating gives CASSIARGYEQYF. The chain employs TRBV19 and TRBJ2-7, with D maybe TRBD1 (6 bases). V was trimmed by 1 base and J by 3 bases, leaving 7 bases between them. The CDR3 length is 13 residues. Germline assignment: CDR1 LNHDA and CDR2 SQIVND (reference sequence). The full variable domain, completed using reference TRBV19 and TRBJ2-7, is DGGITQSPKYLFRKEGQNVTLSCEQNLNHDAMYWYRQDPGQGLRLIYYSQIVNDFQKGDIAEGYSVSREKKESFPLTVTSAQKNPTAFYLCASSIARGYEQYFGPGTRLTVT.

The sample holds a few counts of this clone. The rearrangement uses TRBV15 and TRBJ2-5, with D possibly matching TRBD2 (6 bases). V lost 1 base to trimming and J lost 3 bases, with 12 bases between them. Per germline, CDR1 LNHNV and CDR2 YYDKDF (reference sequence). The CDR3 is 15 residues long. The CDR3 DNA sequence: TGTGCCACCAGCAGAGGAGGAGGGGAAAAAGAGACCCAGTACTTC. It specifies CATSRGGGEKETQYF.

Worth noting for this clone: Other DNA sequences in the same sample also yield this CDR3. The J gene is TRBJ2-5, the V gene TRBV9; TRBD2 matches at 11 bases. Germline loops: CDR1 SGDLS, CDR2 YYNGEE. Germline trimming cut 2 bases from V and 1 base from J; bases unmatched to any gene: 4. The CDR3 covers 16 residues. This CDR3 is CASSVGTSGIQETQYF. The CDR3 DNA reads as TGTGCCAGCAGCGTCGGGACTAGCGGAATCCAAGAGACCCAGTACTTC.

The chain recombines TRBV9 with TRBJ2-3, with D perhaps matching TRBD2 (6 bases). The CDR3 has 14 residues. Germline V gene lookup returns CDR1 SGDLS and CDR2 YYNGEE. V lost 2 bases to trimming and J lost 2 bases, with 9 bases between them. CDR3 residues: CASSVDYPTDTQYF. CDR3 nucleotides: TGTGCCAGCAGCGTGGACTACCCCACAGATACGCAGTATTTT. Based on the CDR3 plus reference TRBV9 and TRBJ2-3, the full variable domain is DSGVTQTPKHLITATGQRVTLRCSPRSGDLSVYWYQQSLDQGLQFLIQYYNGEERAKGNILERFSAQQFPDLHSELNLSSLELGDSALYFCASSVDYPTDTQYFGPGTRLTVL.

This clone was counted between two and nine times. The chain combines TRBV7-9 with TRBJ2-1, with 8 bases fitting TRBD2. Trimming cost V 4 bases and J 0 bases; bases outside gene matches: 2. The length of the CDR3 is 15 residues. Germline V gene lookup returns CDR1 SEHNR and CDR2 FQNEAQ (reference sequence). The CDR3 sequence: CASSSSGGSYNEQFF. The CDR3 DNA is TGTGCCAGCAGCTCGAGCGGGGGCTCCTACAATGAGCAGTTCTTC.

The chain employs TRBV29-1 and TRBJ2-2; possibly TRBD2 for D (6 bases). Germline loops: CDR1 SQVTM, CDR2 ANQGSEA. The CDR3 extends over 14 amino acids. V lost 6 bases and J 1 base, leaving 12 bases between the germline ends. DNA of the CDR3: TGCAGCGTGGGGAGGACGGTGAACACCGGGGAGCTGTTTTTT. Translation gives CSVGRTVNTGELFF.

The sample holds one count of this clone. The V call is TRBV7-9, the J call TRBJ2-7, with 7 nucleotides matching TRBD1. The V gene's germline CDR1 is SEHNR and CDR2 FQNEAQ (reference sequence). Trimming removed 4 bases from V and 6 bases from J; junction bases left unmatched: 6. The CDR3 sequence is 13 residues long. CDR3: CASSSQGVGEQYF. The CDR3, as DNA: TGTGCCAGCAGCTCCCAGGGGGTGGGCGAGCAGTACTTC. The complete variable domain, with remaining parts taken from reference TRBV7-9 and TRBJ2-7, reads DTGVSQNPRHKITKRGQNVTFRCDPISEHNRLYWYRQTLGQGPEFLTYFQNEAQLEKSRLLSDRFSAERPKGSFSTLEIQRTEQGDSAMYLCASSSQGVGEQYFGPGTRLTVT.

The genes are TRBV10-3 and TRBJ2-1, with 14 bases lining up with TRBD2. Germline V CDR1 and CDR2: ENHRY, SYGVKD. Germline trimming cut 10 bases from V and 2 bases from J; bases unmatched to any gene: 7. This CDR3 spans 16 amino acids. The CDR3 region has the DNA TGTGCCACGGGACTAGCGGGAGTCGGAACCTACAATGAGCAGTTCTTC. This codes for CATGLAGVGTYNEQFF.